Shown below are 21 T cell receptor beta chains from a single sample sequenced in a study of spatial heterogeneity in lung cancer. Each CDR3 protein gets one entry after TCRdb re-called the 5' RACE reads with MiXCR. The profile shows tens of thousands of distinct CDR3 sequences, around 15% of them singletons. Time point indicated: sample taken at primary tumor resection. The sample consisted of PBMCs, taken at surgery. The origin of the receptors is a male donor with early-stage non-small cell lung cancer.

This clonotype was seen more than once but under ten times. The chain recombines TRBV2 with TRBJ1-1; D remains unclear. The germline CDR1 and CDR2 sequences are SNHLY and FYNNEI. V lost 7 bases, J lost 0 bases, and 12 bases lay in between. The CDR3 spans 14 residues. The CDR3 region is CASTPRTVNTEAFF. The CDR3 DNA sequence: TGTGCCAGCACCCCCCGGACGGTGAACACTGAAGCTTTCTTT.

In this sample, this clonotype turned up a few times. The V and J genes are TRBV5-1 and TRBJ2-3; D is unresolved. The germline CDR1 and CDR2 sequences are SGHRS and YFSETQ. Trimming removed 0 bases from V and 3 bases from J, with 8 bases in between. This CDR3 region has 14 residues. This chain's CDR3 is CASSLGLGTDTQYF. The CDR3 coding sequence is TGCGCCAGCAGCTTGGGGCTCGGGACAGATACGCAGTATTTT.

Details on this clonotype: Compared with germline, one end of the junction differs, possibly owing to a read error. J is TRBJ2-2 and V is TRBV10-3, with D tentatively TRBD1 or TRBD2 (5 bases each). Germline CDR1 reads ENHRY; CDR2 reads SYGVKD. This CDR3 spans 14 amino acids. CDR3 in DNA: TGTACCATCAGTGAGGGGACCAGCCCCGGGGAGCTGTTTTTT. It codes for CTISEGTSPGELFF.

This clonotype was seen a few times. This sequence joins TRBV19 and TRBJ1-2; perhaps TRBD1 as D (5 bases). Germline V CDR1 and CDR2: LNHDA, SQIVND (reference sequence). The CDR3 is made up of 15 amino acids. Trimming took 6 bases from V and 6 from J, leaving 20 bases between them. For the CDR3, the DNA is TGTGCCAGTAGCCCAAGGGGCAGACACGATAATGGCTACACCTTC. This gives the protein CASSPRGRHDNGYTF.

The chain recombines TRBV6-6 with TRBJ1-6, with TRBD1 matching over 7 bases. J was trimmed by 6 bases and V by 6 bases; bases with no gene match: 5. The germline V gene encodes CDR1 MNHNY and CDR2 SVGAGI (reference sequence). The CDR3 runs to 14 residues. The CDR3 spells CASRPYRGNSPLHF. The DNA for the CDR3 is TGTGCCAGCAGACCATACAGGGGTAATTCACCCCTCCACTTT.

The chain combines TRBV6-6 with TRBJ2-1; TRBD2 is a possible D gene (6 bases). The germline CDR1 and CDR2 sequences are MNHNY and SVGAGI (reference sequence). This CDR3 has 15 amino acids. V lost 6 bases to trimming and J lost 0 bases, with 12 bases between them. Written as DNA, the CDR3 is TGTGCCAGCAGACGGGAGTTTAGCTCCTACAATGAGCAGTTCTTC. Its translation: CASRREFSSYNEQFF.

The chain joins TRBV19 to TRBJ1-1; D not certain. V was cut by 4 bases and J by 0 bases, with 9 bases left in between. Germline V gene sequence: CDR1 LNHDA, CDR2 SQIVND (reference sequence). The CDR3 contains 14 residues. This CDR3 is CASSTGLLNTEAFF. DNA for the CDR3: TGTGCCAGTAGTACTGGACTTTTGAACACTGAAGCTTTCTTT.

There are a few counts of this clonotype. The V call is TRBV28, the J call TRBJ2-3; 7 nucleotides agree with TRBD2. The CDR3 runs to 14 residues. V lost 2 bases, J lost 2 bases, and 1 base stayed unmatched. The germline V gene encodes CDR1 MDHEN and CDR2 SYDVKM. The CDR3, as DNA: TGTGCCAGCAGTTTAGCGGGGGTCACAGATACGCAGTATTTT. It translates to CASSLAGVTDTQYF.

The chain recombines TRBV10-3 with TRBJ1-2; TRBD1 aligns across 7 bases. CDR1 ENHRY and CDR2 SYGVKD come from the germline V gene. Unmatched junction bases numbered 5, after V lost 8 bases and J lost 5 bases. This CDR3 spans 12 amino acids. CDR3 nucleotides: TGTGCCATCCCCGCAGGGGGATATGGCTACACCTTC. Translated, it gives CAIPAGGYGYTF.

Many counts were recorded for this clonotype. This rearrangement joins TRBV7-6 to TRBJ1-1, with D possibly TRBD1 on 5 matching bases. The germline gives CDR1 SGHVS, CDR2 FNYEAQ. V was trimmed by 5 bases and J by 10 bases, leaving 26 bases between them. CDR3 length: 16 residues. The CDR3 loop reads CASSPTATGGIPVAFF. The CDR3 DNA sequence: TGTGCCAGCAGCCCGACCGCCACAGGCGGCATCCCAGTAGCTTTCTTT.

This clonotype was found a few times. This sequence joins TRBV3-1 and TRBJ1-2; 9 positions agree with TRBD1. The CDR3 has 16 residues. CDR1 LGHDT and CDR2 YNNKEL come from the germline V gene (reference sequence). With V trimmed by 3 bases and J by 7 bases, 12 bases remained unmatched. CDR3 DNA sequence: TGTGCCAGCAGCCATGACGCCGAACAGGGGGCAGCTGGCTACACCTTC. It encodes CASSHDAEQGAAGYTF.

The gene calls are TRBV20-1 and TRBJ1-5, with D possibly TRBD1 on 5 matching bases. Trimming cost V 6 bases and J 0 bases, with 12 bases left between them. Germline V lookup: CDR1 DFQATT, CDR2 SNEGSKA (reference sequence). The length of the CDR3 is 14 residues. CDR3 loop: CSAKGRISNQPQHF. CDR3 DNA: TGCAGTGCCAAGGGACGGATTAGCAATCAGCCCCAGCATTTT.

The V and J genes are TRBV6-5 and TRBJ2-7; 9 bases align to TRBD1. V was clipped by 2 bases and J by 3 bases; unmatched bases: 2. CDR1 is MNHEY, CDR2 SVGAGI, per germline. The CDR3 contains 14 residues. CDR3 sequence: CASSYTTGGYEQYF. CDR3 sequence (DNA): TGTGCCAGCAGTTACACGACAGGGGGCTACGAGCAGTACTTC.

This clonotype was seen at least ten times. The genes are TRBV28 and TRBJ2-3; 7 bases fit TRBD2. The V gene end was trimmed by 3 bases and the J gene end by 2 bases; junction bases not matched to a gene: 11. This CDR3 contains 17 residues. Per germline, CDR1 MDHEN and CDR2 SYDVKM. CDR3 DNA: TGTGCCAGCAGTTTGCCAAAACTAGCGCCAGTCACAGATACGCAGTATTTT. Protein sequence: CASSLPKLAPVTDTQYF.

The V and J genes are TRBV30 and TRBJ2-1; D may be TRBD2 (5 bases). Trimming shortened V by 3 bases and J by 5 bases, and 8 bases separated the two germline ends. CDR1 GTSNPN and CDR2 SVGIG come from the germline V gene (reference sequence). The CDR3 extends over 12 amino acids. Here the CDR3 DNA reads TGTGCCTGGAGCCCGAGGGACAATGAGCAGTTCTTC. Its protein is CAWSPRDNEQFF.

This clonotype has more than one count but fewer than ten. This sequence joins TRBV7-2 and TRBJ2-3, with a possible D match to TRBD2 (7 bases). CDR1 and CDR2 from the germline V gene are SGHTA and FQGNSA. CDR3 size: 13 residues. Trimming removed 5 bases from V and 4 bases from J, with 10 bases in between. The CDR3 protein is CASSGGAADTQYF. For the CDR3, the DNA is TGTGCCAGCAGCGGGGGGGCAGCAGATACGCAGTATTTT.

J is TRBJ1-1 and V is TRBV5-1, with 9 positions matching TRBD1. Germline values: CDR1 SGHRS, CDR2 YFSETQ. The CDR3 is 13 residues long. The ends lost 9 bases at V and 5 bases at J; junction bases unmatched: 8. This CDR3 reads CATRQGDKTEAFF. Here the CDR3 DNA reads TGCGCCACCCGACAGGGGGATAAGACTGAAGCTTTCTTT.

The V gene is TRBV9, the J gene TRBJ2-7; 8 bases fit TRBD1. The CDR3 is made up of 14 amino acids. V lost 3 bases to trimming and J lost 3 bases; unmatched junction nucleotides: 5. Germline CDR1 reads SGDLS; CDR2 reads YYNGEE. CDR3 bases: TGTGCCAGCAGCGCTACAACAGGGGGCTACGAGCAGTACTTC. Amino acid sequence: CASSATTGGYEQYF.

This clonotype was seen a few times. V usage is TRBV28 and J usage is TRBJ1-6; D gene uncertain. The CDR3 loop spans 13 amino acids. Trimming shortened V by 5 bases and J by 10 bases, and 12 bases separated the two germline ends. The V gene's germline CDR1 is MDHEN and CDR2 SYDVKM. The CDR3 DNA reads as TGTGCCAGCAGTCTCGAGGCCGACTCACCCCTCCACTTT. Residues: CASSLEADSPLHF. The full variable domain, rest sourced from reference TRBV28 and TRBJ1-6, is DVKVTQSSRYLVKRTGEKVFLECVQDMDHENMFWYRQDPGLGLRLIYFSYDVKMKEKGDIPEGYSVSREKKERFSLILESASTNQTSMYLCASSLEADSPLHFGNGTRLTVT.

The rearrangement joins TRBV7-9 to TRBJ2-7; D is possibly TRBD2 (5 bases). V was pared by 5 bases and J by 3 bases, with 14 bases between. In germline, CDR1 is SEHNR, CDR2 FQNEAQ (reference sequence). The CDR3 covers 14 residues. The CDR3 loop is CASSLPERSYEQYF. The CDR3 DNA reads TGTGCCAGCAGCCTACCCGAGCGGAGCTACGAGCAGTACTTC.

This clonotype was recorded a few times. The rearrangement joins TRBV5-4 to TRBJ1-6; D perhaps matches TRBD1 (5 bases). V gave up 5 bases and J gave up 6 bases, with 18 bases separating them. The CDR3 length is 16 residues. Germline CDR1 and CDR2: SGHNT and YYREEE (reference sequence). The CDR3 nucleotides are TGTGCCAGCAGTTCGGGGCCCATGGTTGCTAATTCACCCCTCCACTTT. As protein: CASSSGPMVANSPLHF.